Shown below are 8 T cell receptor beta chains from a single sample sequenced in a study of T cell clonality in common variable immunodeficiency. Study observations and caveats: Fewer deletions and N-nucleotide insertions were reportedly seen in common variable immunodeficiency TCR beta sequences.

The protocol was immunoSEQ multiplex PCR, while the TCRdb copy is restricted to in-frame clones and leaves out a portion. The sample contains about 42,000 clones, none of them singletons. For these TCRs, the target antigens are not known. The specimen was peripheral blood mononuclear cells. Source of these receptors: a human donor with common variable immunodeficiency.

This clone turned up a few times. The CDR3 goes on 3 residues after the read ends, and that part is filled in from the germline J gene. This chain connects TRBV7-3 to TRBJ2-3; TRBD2 agrees at 7 bases. This CDR3 region has 14 residues. Trimming cost V 4 bases and J 4 bases; bases outside gene matches: 5. Germline V gives CDR1 SGHTA, CDR2 FQGTGA. Partial CDR3 DNA: TGTGCCAGCAGCTCAGGACTAGGGGCAGATACG. Translated, it gives CASSSGLGADT. The full CDR3 protein reads CASSSGLGADTQYF.

At least ten counts were recorded for this clone. The read stops 3 residues short of the end of the CDR3; the missing end is completed from the germline J gene. The chain joins TRBV19 to TRBJ2-2; tentative D call: TRBD1 (5 bases). The germline V gene encodes CDR1 LNHDA and CDR2 SQIVND (reference sequence). The CDR3 spans 16 residues. V lost 7 bases to trimming and J lost 6 bases, with 21 bases between them. The sequenced CDR3 bases are TGTGCCAGTATAGACAGCCAACTTTCGTCCGCCGGGGAG. Protein: CASIDSQLSSAGE. The whole CDR3 protein reads CASIDSQLSSAGELFF.

This clone has a count of ten or more. The CDR3 end lies 3 residues beyond the end of the read and is filled in from the germline J gene. The V call is TRBV14, the J call TRBJ1-2, with 7 bases matching TRBD1. The length of the CDR3 is 15 residues. Germline V CDR1 and CDR2: SGHDN, FVKESK. After removal of 3 bases from V and 4 bases from J, the junction contained 8 bases not matched to a gene. This CDR3 reads CASSQGTARIYGYTF. Partial CDR3 DNA: TGTGCCAGCAGCCAGGGGACAGCAAGAATCTATGGC.

This clone has at least ten counts. Sequencing ends 3 residues short of the CDR3 end; the germline J gene provides the rest. The chain is built from TRBV5-1 and TRBJ1-3, with 10 positions matching TRBD1. The CDR3 is 19 residues long. J was trimmed by 0 bases and V by 1 base; bases with no gene match: 10. CDR1 SGHRS and CDR2 YFSETQ come from the germline V gene. CDR3 sequence: CASSLYPGTGEPSGNTIYF. CDR3 bases read: TGCGCCAGCAGCTTGTACCCCGGGACAGGGGAGCCCTCTGGAAACACC.

This clone was recorded at least ten times. The CDR3 end lies 3 residues beyond the end of the read and is filled in from the germline J gene. V gene TRBV20-1 combines with J gene TRBJ1-1; D not certain. Germline lookup yields CDR1 DFQATT and CDR2 SNEGSKA (reference sequence). The V gene lost 3 bases and the J gene lost 1 base, with 12 bases spanning the gap. The CDR3 totals 14 residues. The CDR3 bases that were read are TGCAGTGCTAGGAGGCTCCCCGCGAACACTGAA. Residues: CSARRLPANTE. The whole CDR3 region reads CSARRLPANTEAFF.

This clone showed up many times. The read terminates 3 residues ahead of where the CDR3 ends, so the germline J gene completes it. The genes are TRBV2 and TRBJ2-2, with a tentative D call TRBD1 (5 bases). V lost 7 bases, J lost 5 bases, and 17 bases lay in between. This CDR3 contains 15 residues. Germline CDR1 and CDR2: SNHLY and FYNNEI. Incomplete CDR3 DNA: TGTGCCAGCAACGGGCAGGGCAGGAATACCGGGGAG. Translating it yields CASNGQGRNTGE. The full-length CDR3 reads as CASNGQGRNTGELFF.

On this clone itself: The read ends 3 residues before the CDR3 terminus; that terminus is restored from the germline J gene. The rearrangement links TRBV5-1 to TRBJ1-6; D uncertain. Germline lookup yields CDR1 SGHRS and CDR2 YFSETQ. The V end lost 4 bases, the J end lost 6 bases, and 11 bases lay between the germline ends. This CDR3 spans 14 amino acids. CDR3 DNA, as far as it was read: TGCGCCAGCAGCGCCGGTCTTATTAATTCACCC. As protein: CASSAGLINSP. The complete CDR3 protein is CASSAGLINSPLHF.

This clone was observed at least ten times. The CDR3 end lies 3 residues beyond the end of the read and is filled in from the germline J gene. The V call is TRBV29-1, the J call TRBJ1-1; 9 bases are shared with TRBD1. V was clipped by 5 bases and J by 5 bases; unmatched bases: 6. The CDR3 runs 13 residues. CDR1 and CDR2 from the germline V gene are SQVTM and ANQGSEA. The CDR3 DNA, read in part, is TGCAGCGTTCCGACAGGGGGAGAAACTGAA. Translating it yields CSVPTGGETE. The entire CDR3 reads CSVPTGGETEAFF. Filled out from reference TRBV29-1 and TRBJ1-1, the complete variable domain reads SAVISQKPSRDICQRGTSLTIQCQVDSQVTMMFWYRQQPGQSLTLIATANQGSEATYESGFVIDKFPISRPNLTFSTLTVSNMSPEDSSIYLCSVPTGGETEAFFGQGTRLTVV.